This T cell receptor (beta chain) was sequenced in a study of T cell changes during pregnancy in multiple sclerosis. Assay used: immunoSEQ multiplex PCR; TCRdb lists only in-frame clones, some missing. This table has approximately 48,000 clones, 92% appearing once. Germline V lookup: CDR1 SGDLS, CDR2 YYNGEE. The CDR3 runs 18 residues. V gave up 2 bases and J gave up 0 bases; unmatched junction bases: 1. The sequenced sample was CD4+ T cells from peripheral blood mononuclear cells, obtained after pregnancy. The chain is built from TRBV9 and TRBJ2-6, with 14 bases that match TRBD2. This receptor was taken from a female donor with multiple sclerosis, enrolled in a pregnancy study. CDR3 DNA: TGTGCCAGCAGCGTCGGACTAGCGGGAGGCTCTGGGGCCAACGTCCTGACTTTC. This codes for CASSVGLAGGSGANVLTF.